The rows below give T cell receptor beta chains drawn from one sample of a study of T cell changes during pregnancy in multiple sclerosis. Repertoires were generated with immunoSEQ multiplex PCR, while TCRdb's copy carries only in-frame clones and drops some. Counted here are about 84,000 clones, 94% occurring once; the ten biggest clones make up about 2.3%. Here the sequenced sample was peripheral blood, taken in the third trimester of pregnancy. The receptor source for this set is a female donor with multiple sclerosis, enrolled in a pregnancy study. The CDR3 runs from the conserved cysteine through the conserved F or W. The D gene is left open where the match is weak. Clone size, where shown, is once, few, many, or a class for clones that have expanded.

len: 16
d_gene: TRBD1
v_gene: TRBV2
j_gene: TRBJ2-1
abundance: -
CDR3nt: TGTGCCAGCAGAGACGAAAGGACAGGGTACTACAATGAGCAGTTCTTC
CDR3aa: CASRDERTGYYNEQFF

len: 14
d_gene: -
v_gene: TRBV10-3
j_gene: TRBJ2-3
abundance: -
CDR3nt: TGTGCCATCAGTGCTAGCACCCGCACAGATACGCAGTATTTT
CDR3aa: CAISASTRTDTQYF

len: 17
d_gene: -
v_gene: TRBV5-6
j_gene: TRBJ1-6
abundance: -
CDR3nt: TGTGCCAGCAGCTCCTCGCTGGGTGGGACTGATAATTCACCCCTCCACTTT
CDR3aa: CASSSSLGGTDNSPLHF

len: 16
d_gene: -
v_gene: TRBV27
j_gene: TRBJ1-5
abundance: -
CDR3nt: TGTGCCAGCAGCCTTAAACAGGGAGTAGGCAATCAGCCCCAGCATTTT
CDR3aa: CASSLKQGVGNQPQHF

len: 15
d_gene: -
v_gene: TRBV9
j_gene: TRBJ2-1
abundance: -
CDR3nt: TGTGCCAGCAGCGTAGTTGGGGGGGCTTGGGATGAGCAGTTCTTC
CDR3aa: CASSVVGGAWDEQFF

len: 14
d_gene: TRBD1
v_gene: TRBV19
j_gene: TRBJ2-1
abundance: -
CDR3nt: TGTGCCAGTAGTAAGGACAGGGGGTTTAATGAGCAGTTCTTC
CDR3aa: CASSKDRGFNEQFF

len: 13
d_gene: -
v_gene: TRBV21-1
j_gene: TRBJ1-1
abundance: -
CDR3nt: TGTGCCAGCAACACCACCAGGACAATTGAGGCTTTCTTT
CDR3aa: CASNTTRTIEAFF

len: 14
d_gene: TRBD1
v_gene: TRBV5-4
j_gene: TRBJ1-2
abundance: -
CDR3nt: TGTGCCAGCAGCACAGGACAGGGGGACTATGGCTACACCTTC
CDR3aa: CASSTGQGDYGYTF

len: 15
d_gene: -
v_gene: TRBV4-1
j_gene: TRBJ1-2
abundance: -
CDR3nt: TGCGCCAGCAGCCAAGATGAAGGGCAGGGTGAAGGCTACACCTTC
CDR3aa: CASSQDEGQGEGYTF

len: 14
d_gene: -
v_gene: TRBV6-1
j_gene: TRBJ2-7
abundance: -
CDR3nt: TGTGCCAGCAGTGAACTGAGGGTGCCTCACGAGCAGTACTTC
CDR3aa: CASSELRVPHEQYF

len: 18
d_gene: -
v_gene: TRBV5-1
j_gene: TRBJ2-3
abundance: -
CDR3nt: TGCGCCAGCAGCTTGGTTGAATTCTTTTGGCAGGGGACAGATACGCAGTATTTT
CDR3aa: CASSLVEFFWQGTDTQYF

len: 14
d_gene: -
v_gene: TRBV9
j_gene: TRBJ1-2
abundance: -
CDR3nt: TGTGCCAGCAGCGTAGGGACAGCCAAAAACGGCTACACCTTC
CDR3aa: CASSVGTAKNGYTF

len: 16
d_gene: -
v_gene: TRBV5-4
j_gene: TRBJ1-5
abundance: -
CDR3nt: TGTGCCAGCAGCTCCGGGAAGCAGATATTCAACCAGCCCCAGCATTTT
CDR3aa: CASSSGKQIFNQPQHF

len: 15
d_gene: -
v_gene: TRBV18
j_gene: TRBJ2-3
abundance: -
CDR3nt: TGTGCCAGCTCACCAGAGGGTATAAGCACAGATACGCAGTATTTT
CDR3aa: CASSPEGISTDTQYF

len: 12
d_gene: -
v_gene: TRBV10-3
j_gene: TRBJ1-2
abundance: -
CDR3nt: TGTGCCATCACTTCCGGGGGCTATGGCTACACCTTC
CDR3aa: CAITSGGYGYTF

len: 12
d_gene: -
v_gene: TRBV6-5
j_gene: TRBJ1-1
abundance: -
CDR3nt: TGTGCCAGCAGCCGGGTGGGCACTGAAGCTTTCTTT
CDR3aa: CASSRVGTEAFF

len: 13
d_gene: -
v_gene: TRBV27
j_gene: TRBJ1-2
abundance: -
CDR3nt: TGTGCCAGCAGTTTGGGCGGAGGAGATGGCTACACCTTC
CDR3aa: CASSLGGGDGYTF

len: 13
d_gene: -
v_gene: TRBV6-6
j_gene: TRBJ1-2
abundance: -
CDR3nt: TGTGCCAGCACCGAGGCAGGGTACTATGGCTACACCTTC
CDR3aa: CASTEAGYYGYTF

len: 14
d_gene: TRBD2
v_gene: TRBV6-1
j_gene: TRBJ2-7
abundance: -
CDR3nt: TGTGCCAGCAGAGCGGGGGGTCCCTCCTACGAGCAGTACTTC
CDR3aa: CASRAGGPSYEQYF

len: 13
d_gene: -
v_gene: TRBV2
j_gene: TRBJ1-4
abundance: -
CDR3nt: TGTGCCAGCAGCAGGGAGGAGAATGAAAAACTGTTTTTT
CDR3aa: CASSREENEKLFF

len: 12
d_gene: -
v_gene: TRBV6-1
j_gene: TRBJ2-5
abundance: -
CDR3nt: TGTGCCAGCAGAATCGGGGGTGAGACCCAGTACTTC
CDR3aa: CASRIGGETQYF

len: 14
d_gene: -
v_gene: TRBV5-6
j_gene: TRBJ1-1
abundance: -
CDR3nt: TGTGCCAGCACCCTGAGGGGGAGATACACTGAAGCTTTCTTT
CDR3aa: CASTLRGRYTEAFF

len: 14
d_gene: -
v_gene: TRBV27
j_gene: TRBJ1-6
abundance: -
CDR3nt: TGTGCCAGCAGAGTACAGGTTGTGGGCTCACCCCTCCACTTT
CDR3aa: CASRVQVVGSPLHF

len: 17
d_gene: TRBD1
v_gene: TRBV4-2
j_gene: TRBJ1-2
abundance: -
CDR3nt: TGTGCCAGCAGCCAAGGGGGACAGGGGGCCCGGAGCTATGGCTACACCTTC
CDR3aa: CASSQGGQGARSYGYTF

len: 16
d_gene: -
v_gene: TRBV6-4
j_gene: TRBJ2-1
abundance: once
CDR3nt: TGTGCCAGCAGTGACTCCCGCGTGACTCCCTACAATGAGCAGTTCTTC
CDR3aa: CASSDSRVTPYNEQFF

len: 17
d_gene: TRBD1
v_gene: TRBV19
j_gene: TRBJ1-5
abundance: -
CDR3nt: TGTGCCACTAGCACCGGGACAGGGACCAGGGGCAATCAGCCCCAGCATTTT
CDR3aa: CATSTGTGTRGNQPQHF

len: 14
d_gene: -
v_gene: TRBV11-2
j_gene: TRBJ2-7
abundance: -
CDR3nt: TGTGCCAGCAACGATCGGGGGGCAGACTACGAGCAGTACTTC
CDR3aa: CASNDRGADYEQYF

len: 14
d_gene: TRBD1
v_gene: TRBV27
j_gene: TRBJ2-1
abundance: -
CDR3nt: TGTGCCAGCATGTTTCAGGGGGCGAACAATGAGCAGTTCTTC
CDR3aa: CASMFQGANNEQFF

len: 13
d_gene: TRBD2
v_gene: TRBV11-2
j_gene: TRBJ2-1
abundance: -
CDR3nt: TGTGCCAGCAGCAAGCGGGGTGGCAATGAGCAGTTCTTC
CDR3aa: CASSKRGGNEQFF

len: 13
d_gene: -
v_gene: TRBV30
j_gene: TRBJ2-1
abundance: -
CDR3nt: TGTGCCTGGAGAAGGCGGGGACTGAATGAGCAGTTCTTC
CDR3aa: CAWRRRGLNEQFF

len: 16
d_gene: TRBD2
v_gene: TRBV5-1
j_gene: TRBJ2-7
abundance: -
CDR3nt: TGCGCCAGCAGCACCGGGACTAGCGGGGGGGCTCACGAGCAGTACTTC
CDR3aa: CASSTGTSGGAHEQYF

len: 12
d_gene: -
v_gene: TRBV6-1
j_gene: TRBJ2-7
abundance: -
CDR3nt: TGTGCCAGCAGTGAGTTTAGTACGGAGCAGTACTTC
CDR3aa: CASSEFSTEQYF

len: 15
d_gene: TRBD1
v_gene: TRBV6-5
j_gene: TRBJ2-5
abundance: -
CDR3nt: TGTGCCAGCAGTTTCGACAGGGCGTTCCAAGAGACCCAGTACTTC
CDR3aa: CASSFDRAFQETQYF

len: 14
d_gene: TRBD1
v_gene: TRBV5-1
j_gene: TRBJ2-1
abundance: -
CDR3nt: TGCGCCAGCAGCCGTAATACAGGGGCCAATGAGCAGTTCTTC
CDR3aa: CASSRNTGANEQFF

len: 14
d_gene: -
v_gene: TRBV2
j_gene: TRBJ1-1
abundance: -
CDR3nt: TGTGCCAGCGCTACAGGAAGAATGAACACTGAAGCTTTCTTT
CDR3aa: CASATGRMNTEAFF

len: 12
d_gene: TRBD1
v_gene: TRBV29-1
j_gene: TRBJ1-2
abundance: -
CDR3nt: TGCAGCGTTGAAGGGACAGGGTCTGGCTACACCTTC
CDR3aa: CSVEGTGSGYTF

len: 13
d_gene: -
v_gene: TRBV6-5
j_gene: TRBJ1-5
abundance: -
CDR3nt: TGTGCCAGCAGACCCCCAAACCAGTCGCCCGAGCATTTT
CDR3aa: CASRPPNQSPEHF

len: 13
d_gene: -
v_gene: TRBV2
j_gene: TRBJ2-7
abundance: -
CDR3nt: TGTGCCAGCAGGGACACCAACTCCTACGAGCAGTACTTC
CDR3aa: CASRDTNSYEQYF

len: 13
d_gene: -
v_gene: TRBV15
j_gene: TRBJ2-7
abundance: -
CDR3nt: TGTGCCACCAGCAGAGACCACAGGGACGAGCAGTACTTC
CDR3aa: CATSRDHRDEQYF

len: 14
d_gene: -
v_gene: TRBV5-1
j_gene: TRBJ2-7
abundance: -
CDR3nt: TGCGCCAGCAGCTTCCAACAGGGATCCTACGAGCAGTACTTC
CDR3aa: CASSFQQGSYEQYF

len: 17
d_gene: TRBD2
v_gene: TRBV9
j_gene: TRBJ2-1
abundance: -
CDR3nt: TGTGCCAGCAGCAAACTAGCGGGGGAGCGGGGCTACAATGAGCAGTTCTTC
CDR3aa: CASSKLAGERGYNEQFF